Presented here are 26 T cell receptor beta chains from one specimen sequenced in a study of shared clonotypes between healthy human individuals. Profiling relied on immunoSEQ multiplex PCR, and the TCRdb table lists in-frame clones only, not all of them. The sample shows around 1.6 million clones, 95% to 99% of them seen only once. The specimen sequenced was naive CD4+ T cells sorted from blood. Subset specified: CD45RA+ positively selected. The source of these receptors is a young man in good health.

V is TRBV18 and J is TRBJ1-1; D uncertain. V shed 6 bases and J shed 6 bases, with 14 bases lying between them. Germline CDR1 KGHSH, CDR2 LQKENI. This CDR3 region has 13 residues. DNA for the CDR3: TGTGCCAGCTCGGGCGATCCTGACTCTGAAGCTTTCTTT. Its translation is CASSGDPDSEAFF.

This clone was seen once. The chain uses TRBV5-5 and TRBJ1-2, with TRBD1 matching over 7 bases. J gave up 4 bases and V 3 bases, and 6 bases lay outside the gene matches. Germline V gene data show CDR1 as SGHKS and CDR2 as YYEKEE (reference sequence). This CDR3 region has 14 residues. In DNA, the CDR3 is TGTGCCAGCAGCTCTAGGGGGACAGCCTATGGCTACACCTTC. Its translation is CASSSRGTAYGYTF.

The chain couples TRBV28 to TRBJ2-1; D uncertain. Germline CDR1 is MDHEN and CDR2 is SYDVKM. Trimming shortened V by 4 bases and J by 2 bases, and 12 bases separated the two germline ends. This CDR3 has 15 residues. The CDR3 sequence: CASSSPGLAYNEQFF. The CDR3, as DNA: TGTGCCAGCAGTTCCCCCGGGCTCGCCTACAATGAGCAGTTCTTC.

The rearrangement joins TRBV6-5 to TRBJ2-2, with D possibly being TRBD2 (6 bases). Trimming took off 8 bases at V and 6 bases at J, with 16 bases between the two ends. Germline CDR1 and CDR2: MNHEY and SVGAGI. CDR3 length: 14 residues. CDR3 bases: TGTGCCAGCCGCCTACCCGGAGGGGCCGGGGAGCTGTTTTTT. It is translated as CASRLPGGAGELFF.

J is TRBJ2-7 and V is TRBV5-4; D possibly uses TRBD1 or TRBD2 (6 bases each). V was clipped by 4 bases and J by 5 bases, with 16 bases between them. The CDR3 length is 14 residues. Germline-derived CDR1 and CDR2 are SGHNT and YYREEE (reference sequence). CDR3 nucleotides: TGTGCCAGCAGCCGACAACAGGGACTCCACGAGCAGTACTTC. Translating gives CASSRQQGLHEQYF. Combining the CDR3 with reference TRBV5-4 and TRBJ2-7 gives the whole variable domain ETGVTQSPTHLIKTRGQQVTLRCSSQSGHNTVSWYQQALGQGPQFIFQYYREEENGRGNFPPRFSGLQFPNYSSELNVNALELDDSALYLCASSRQQGLHEQYFGPGTRLTVT.

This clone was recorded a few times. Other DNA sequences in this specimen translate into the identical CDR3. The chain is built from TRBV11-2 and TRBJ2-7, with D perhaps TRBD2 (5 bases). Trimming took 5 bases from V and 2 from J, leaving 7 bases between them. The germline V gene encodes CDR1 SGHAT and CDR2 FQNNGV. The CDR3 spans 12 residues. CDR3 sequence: CASSPGTYEQYF. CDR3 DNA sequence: TGTGCCAGCAGCCCCGGGACCTACGAGCAGTACTTC.

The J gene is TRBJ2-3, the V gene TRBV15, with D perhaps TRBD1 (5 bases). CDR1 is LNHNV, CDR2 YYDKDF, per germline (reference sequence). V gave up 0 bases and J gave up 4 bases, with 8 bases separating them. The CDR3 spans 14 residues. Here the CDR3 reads CATSRDQGPDTQYF. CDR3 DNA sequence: TGTGCCACCAGCAGAGATCAGGGCCCAGATACGCAGTATTTT. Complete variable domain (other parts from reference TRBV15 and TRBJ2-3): DAMVIQNPRYQVTQFGKPVTLSCSQTLNHNVMYWYQQKSSQAPKLLFHYYDKDFNNEADTPDNFQSRRPNTSFCFLDIRSPGLGDTAMYLCATSRDQGPDTQYFGPGTRLTVL.

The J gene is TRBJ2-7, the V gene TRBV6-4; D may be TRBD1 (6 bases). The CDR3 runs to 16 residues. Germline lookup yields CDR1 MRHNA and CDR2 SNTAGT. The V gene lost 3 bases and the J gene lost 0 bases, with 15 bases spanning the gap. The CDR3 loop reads CASSEPLDSYSYEQYF. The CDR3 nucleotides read TGTGCCAGCAGTGAACCACTGGACAGCTACTCCTACGAGCAGTACTTC.

The CDR3 DNA reads as TGTGCCAGCAGTTTTGAGGGCGACAGGGACGAGCAGTACTTC. Encoded protein: CASSFEGDRDEQYF. This chain joins TRBV27 and TRBJ2-7, with 7 nucleotides matching TRBD1. Germline V gene data show CDR1 as MNHEY and CDR2 as SMNVEV (reference sequence). Trimming removed 3 bases from V and 5 bases from J; junction bases left unmatched: 7. There are 14 residues in the CDR3.

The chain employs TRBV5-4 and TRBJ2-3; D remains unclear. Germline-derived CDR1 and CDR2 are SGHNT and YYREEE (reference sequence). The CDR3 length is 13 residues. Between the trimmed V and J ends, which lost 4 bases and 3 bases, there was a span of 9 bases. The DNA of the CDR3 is TGTGCCAGCAGCCGTCCTGGGACAGATACGCAGTATTTT. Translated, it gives CASSRPGTDTQYF.

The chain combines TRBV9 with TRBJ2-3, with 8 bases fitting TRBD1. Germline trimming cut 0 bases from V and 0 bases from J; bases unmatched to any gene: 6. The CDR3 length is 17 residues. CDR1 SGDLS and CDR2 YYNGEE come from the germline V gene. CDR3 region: CASSVAGQGASTDTQYF. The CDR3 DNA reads TGTGCCAGCAGCGTAGCTGGGCAGGGGGCAAGCACAGATACGCAGTATTTT.

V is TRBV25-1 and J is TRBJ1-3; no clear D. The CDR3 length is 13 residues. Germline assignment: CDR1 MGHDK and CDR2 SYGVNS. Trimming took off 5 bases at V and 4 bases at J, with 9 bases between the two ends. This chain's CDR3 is CASSTPLGNTIYF. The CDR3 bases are TGTGCCAGCAGTACCCCACTAGGAAACACCATATATTTT.

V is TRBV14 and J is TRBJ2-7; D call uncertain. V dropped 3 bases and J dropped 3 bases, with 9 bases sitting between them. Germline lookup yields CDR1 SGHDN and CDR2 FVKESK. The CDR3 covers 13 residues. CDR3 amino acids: CASSHPPNYEQYF. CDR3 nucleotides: TGTGCCAGCAGCCACCCACCTAACTACGAGCAGTACTTC.

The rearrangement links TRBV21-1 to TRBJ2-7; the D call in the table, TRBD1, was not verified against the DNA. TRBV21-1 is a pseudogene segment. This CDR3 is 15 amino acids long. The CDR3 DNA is TGTGCCAGCAGCAAAGGTGGGACAGGTCTTTGGGAGCAGTACTTC. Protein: CASSKGGTGLWEQYF.

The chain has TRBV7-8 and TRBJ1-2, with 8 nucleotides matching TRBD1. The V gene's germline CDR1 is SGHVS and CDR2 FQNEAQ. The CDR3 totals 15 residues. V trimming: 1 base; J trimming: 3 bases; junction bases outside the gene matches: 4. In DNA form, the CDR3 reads TGTGCCAGCAGCTTAGAACAGGGGGTCGACTATGGCTACACCTTC. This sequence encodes CASSLEQGVDYGYTF. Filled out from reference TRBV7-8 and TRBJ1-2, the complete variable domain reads GAGVSQSPRYKVAKRGQDVALRCDPISGHVSLFWYQQALGQGPEFLTYFQNEAQLDKSGLPSDRFFAERPEGSVSTLKIQRTQQEDSAVYLCASSLEQGVDYGYTFGSGTRLTVV.

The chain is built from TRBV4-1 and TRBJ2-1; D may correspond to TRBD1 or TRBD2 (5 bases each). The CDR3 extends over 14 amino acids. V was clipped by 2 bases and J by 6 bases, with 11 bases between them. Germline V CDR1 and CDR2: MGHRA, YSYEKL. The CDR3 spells CASSQLAGGNEQFF. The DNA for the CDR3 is TGCGCCAGCAGCCAACTAGCTGGGGGCAATGAGCAGTTCTTC.

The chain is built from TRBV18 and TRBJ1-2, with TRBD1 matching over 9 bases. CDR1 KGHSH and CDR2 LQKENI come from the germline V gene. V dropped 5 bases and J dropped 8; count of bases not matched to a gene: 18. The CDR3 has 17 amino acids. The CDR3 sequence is CASSSQGTGRVSGGYTF. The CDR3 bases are TGTGCCAGCTCATCGCAAGGGACAGGGCGGGTTTCAGGAGGCTACACCTTC.

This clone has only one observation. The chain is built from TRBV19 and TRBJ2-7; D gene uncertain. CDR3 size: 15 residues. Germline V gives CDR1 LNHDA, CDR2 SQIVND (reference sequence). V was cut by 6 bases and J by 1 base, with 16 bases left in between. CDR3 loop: CASSELDQSSYEQYF. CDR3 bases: TGTGCCAGTAGCGAACTGGACCAATCTTCCTACGAGCAGTACTTC.

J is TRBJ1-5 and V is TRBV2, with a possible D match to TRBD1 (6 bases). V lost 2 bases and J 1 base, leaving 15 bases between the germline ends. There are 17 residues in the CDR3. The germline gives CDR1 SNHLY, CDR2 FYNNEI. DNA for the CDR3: TGTGCCAGCAGTGAACTTTCCCTAAGGGGGAGCAATCAGCCCCAGCATTTT. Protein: CASSELSLRGSNQPQHF.

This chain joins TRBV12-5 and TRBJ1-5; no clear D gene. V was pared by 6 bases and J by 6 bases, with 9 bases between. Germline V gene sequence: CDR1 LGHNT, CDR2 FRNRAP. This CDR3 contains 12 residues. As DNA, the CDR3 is TGTGCTAGTGGACGGGGAGGTCAGCCCCAGCATTTT. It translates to CASGRGGQPQHF.

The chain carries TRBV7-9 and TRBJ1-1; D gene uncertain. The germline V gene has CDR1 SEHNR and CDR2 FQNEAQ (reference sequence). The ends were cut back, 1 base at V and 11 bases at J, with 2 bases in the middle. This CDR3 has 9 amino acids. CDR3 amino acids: CASSLGAFF. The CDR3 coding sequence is TGTGCCAGCAGCTTAGGTGCTTTCTTT.

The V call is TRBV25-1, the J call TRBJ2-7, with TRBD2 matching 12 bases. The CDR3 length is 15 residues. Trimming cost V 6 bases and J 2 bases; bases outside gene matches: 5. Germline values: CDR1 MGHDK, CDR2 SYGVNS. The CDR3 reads CASSPTSGGPYEQYF. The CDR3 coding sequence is TGTGCCAGCAGCCCTACTAGCGGGGGGCCCTACGAGCAGTACTTC.

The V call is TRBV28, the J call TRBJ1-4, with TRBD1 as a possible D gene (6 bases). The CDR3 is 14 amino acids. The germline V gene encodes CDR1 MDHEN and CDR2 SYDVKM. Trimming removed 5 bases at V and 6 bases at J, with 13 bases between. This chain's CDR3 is CASSQGTSDEKLFF. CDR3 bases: TGTGCCAGCAGTCAGGGGACGAGTGATGAAAAACTGTTTTTT.

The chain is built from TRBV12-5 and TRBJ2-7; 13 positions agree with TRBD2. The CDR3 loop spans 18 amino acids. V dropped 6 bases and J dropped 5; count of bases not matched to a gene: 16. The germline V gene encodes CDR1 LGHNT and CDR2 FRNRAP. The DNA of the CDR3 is TGTGCTAGTGGGGAACTAGCGGGAGGGCCCGTGTTTCTCGACGAGCAGTACTTC. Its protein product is CASGELAGGPVFLDEQYF.

For the CDR3, the DNA is TGCGCCAGCAGCCCGGAAGGGGGTGGAGGGTACAATGAGCAGTTCTTC. Amino acids: CASSPEGGGGYNEQFF. This chain joins TRBV5-1 and TRBJ2-1; possibly TRBD1 or TRBD2 for D (6 bases each). V gave up 4 bases and J gave up 4 bases, with 18 bases separating them. CDR1 is SGHRS, CDR2 YFSETQ, per germline. This CDR3 contains 16 residues.

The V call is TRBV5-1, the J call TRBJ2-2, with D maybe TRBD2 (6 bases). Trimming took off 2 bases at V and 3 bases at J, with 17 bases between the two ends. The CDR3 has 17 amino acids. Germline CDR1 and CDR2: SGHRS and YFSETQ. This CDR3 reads CASSFVAVTSYTGELFF. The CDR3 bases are TGCGCCAGCAGCTTTGTAGCGGTCACATCCTACACCGGGGAGCTGTTTTTT.